The T cell receptor beta chain described here comes from a study of sequential checkpoint blockade in melanoma. This CDR3 spans 16 amino acids. The trim removed 2 bases at V and 1 base at J, leaving 4 bases unmatched. CDR1 is MNHEY, CDR2 SVGAGI, per germline. The data were produced by immunoSEQ multiplex PCR, yet TCRdb's version contains in-frame clones alone and is incomplete. The repertoire holds over 15,000 clones, with 80% as singletons. Treatment described: randomized to nivolumab then ipilimumab (arm A) or the reverse (arm B). Sorted cells were live CD3+CD8+, lacking CD19 and CD56, from PBMCs. Sequencing used CD8+ T cells sorted from blood (inferred from file names), obtained from a patient given nivolumab and ipilimumab in sequence. The clonotype was recovered from a human donor with melanoma. The chain combines TRBV6-5 with TRBJ1-2; TRBD1 matches 10 bases. The CDR3 DNA is TGTGCCAGCAGTTACGACAGGGGGCTGAGTAACTATGGCTACACCTTC. Its protein is CASSYDRGLSNYGYTF.